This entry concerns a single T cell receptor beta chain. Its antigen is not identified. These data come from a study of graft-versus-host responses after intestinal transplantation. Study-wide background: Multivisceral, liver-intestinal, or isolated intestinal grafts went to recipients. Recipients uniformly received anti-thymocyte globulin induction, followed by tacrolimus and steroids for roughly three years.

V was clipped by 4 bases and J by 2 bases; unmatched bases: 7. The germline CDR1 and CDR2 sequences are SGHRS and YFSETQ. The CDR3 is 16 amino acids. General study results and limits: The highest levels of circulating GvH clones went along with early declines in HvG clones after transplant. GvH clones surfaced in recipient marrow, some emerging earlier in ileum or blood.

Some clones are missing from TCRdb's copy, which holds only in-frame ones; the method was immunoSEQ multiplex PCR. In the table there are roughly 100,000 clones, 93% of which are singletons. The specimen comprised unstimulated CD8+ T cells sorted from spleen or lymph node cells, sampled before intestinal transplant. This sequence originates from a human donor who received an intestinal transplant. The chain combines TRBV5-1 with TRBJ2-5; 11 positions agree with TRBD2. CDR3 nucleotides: TGCGCCAGCAGCCCGGGGGCTAGCGGGGGGCAAGAGACCCAGTACTTC. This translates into CASSPGASGGQETQYF.